One sample yielded the 15 T cell receptor beta chains listed below, sequenced in a study of T cells after yellow fever vaccination (dated by TCRdb to between 2019 and 2020). What the treatment or condition label conveys for this sample: live attenuated yellow fever vaccine strain. The library was obtained by 5' RACE. Sequencing took place on an Illumina HiSeq 2500. The public reads were run again by TCRdb, first through fastp at Q25 and then through MiXCR, and only productive beta chains were kept. A single entry per CDR3 protein holds the most common genes and DNA from its merged rows. Counted in this sample were 65,000 to 70,000 distinct CDR3 sequences; 5.9% of them appeared once. About 2% of the sample rests with the top ten. This specimen consisted of CD4+ T cells sorted from PBMCs, obtained approximately 16 days after the first yellow fever vaccination. Source of these receptors: a man younger than 35 who received the YFV17D yellow fever vaccine.

This clonotype was observed many times. This chain connects TRBV5-1 to TRBJ1-3; D is unresolved. V lost 4 bases and J lost 0, with 11 bases in between. The CDR3 totals 15 residues. CDR1 is SGHRS, CDR2 YFSETQ, per germline. CDR3 sequence: CASSAGLYSGNTIYF. The DNA for the CDR3 is TGCGCCAGCAGCGCCGGACTGTACTCTGGAAACACCATATATTTT.

This clonotype was detected ten times or more. V is TRBV4-1 and J is TRBJ1-3; D is undetermined. Trimming took 0 bases from V and 0 from J, leaving 27 bases between them. This CDR3 region has 22 residues. Per germline, CDR1 MGHRA and CDR2 YSYEKL. The CDR3: CASSQDPRNRGRTLDSGNTIYF. The CDR3 DNA reads TGCGCCAGCAGCCAAGATCCGAGAAATAGAGGACGGACCCTAGACTCTGGAAACACCATATATTTT.

This clonotype occurred many times. The chain joins TRBV5-1 to TRBJ1-4; D is uncertain. Trimming pared 4 bases from V and 0 bases from J, leaving 7 bases between. CDR3 size: 14 residues. Germline CDR1 and CDR2: SGHRS and YFSETQ. Here the CDR3 DNA reads TGCGCCAGCAGCCCAAGTGCAACTAATGAAAAACTGTTTTTT. It translates to CASSPSATNEKLFF. The entire variable domain, with the rest obtained from reference TRBV5-1 and TRBJ1-4, is as follows: KAGVTQTPRYLIKTRGQQVTLSCSPISGHRSVSWYQQTPGQGLQFLFEYFSETQRNKGNFPGRFSGRQFSNSRSEMNVSTLELGDSALYLCASSPSATNEKLFFGSGTQLSVL.

Many counts were recorded for this clonotype. The chain joins TRBV12-3 or TRBV12-4 to TRBJ2-5; TRBD2 matches at 12 bases. The CDR3 has 18 amino acids. V shed 1 base and J 5 bases; nucleotides not matched to a gene: 11. This CDR3 is CASSLGAPSGGAGETQYF. In DNA, the CDR3 is TGTGCCAGCAGTTTAGGGGCTCCTAGCGGGGGGGCTGGCGAGACCCAGTACTTC.

This clonotype was seen at least ten times. The chain links TRBV12-3 or TRBV12-4 to TRBJ1-5; the D gene is possibly TRBD1 (6 bases). Deletions cut 4 bases from V and 6 bases from J, with 25 bases between. There are 18 residues in the CDR3. In nucleotides, the CDR3 is TGTGCCAGCAGTTCTATAGAGGTATCAGGGGATTATATTCAGCCCCAGCATTTT. Translating it yields CASSSIEVSGDYIQPQHF.

This clonotype was observed at least ten times. V is TRBV4-3 and J is TRBJ2-4, with 12 bases identical to TRBD2. The CDR3 sequence is 17 residues long. Germline loops: CDR1 LGHNA, CDR2 YSLEER. V lost 0 bases, J lost 9 bases, and 9 bases stayed unmatched. CDR3 sequence: CASSQDHPSGGGTIQYF. CDR3 DNA sequence: TGCGCCAGCAGCCAAGATCACCCTAGCGGGGGGGGAACCATTCAGTACTTC.

This clonotype was seen only a few times. The chain recombines TRBV5-4 with TRBJ2-2, with D maybe TRBD1 (7 bases). V was shortened by 2 bases and J by 6 bases, with 14 bases between the two germline ends. The CDR3 consists of 15 residues. Germline V gives CDR1 SGHNT, CDR2 YYREEE (reference sequence). DNA of the CDR3: TGTGCCAGCAGCTTCCTGACAGGGAGGTCCGGGGAGCTGTTTTTT. It translates to CASSFLTGRSGELFF.

Ten or more counts support this clonotype. The chain links TRBV5-6 to TRBJ1-5, with 10 bases fitting TRBD1. This CDR3 spans 15 amino acids. V gave up 4 bases and J gave up 2 bases; unmatched junction bases: 3. Germline V gives CDR1 SGHDT, CDR2 YYEEEE. In DNA form, the CDR3 reads TGTGCCAGCAGCGTGACAGGGGGCGGCAATCAGCCCCAGCATTTT. It is translated as CASSVTGGGNQPQHF.

Many counts were recorded for this clonotype. The rearrangement uses TRBV28 and TRBJ1-2, with no clear D. Germline lookup yields CDR1 MDHEN and CDR2 SYDVKM. V lost 7 bases and J lost 9, with 12 bases in between. The length of the CDR3 is 11 residues. This CDR3 reads CASIDGLRYTF. The CDR3 DNA reads as TGTGCCAGCATCGACGGGCTCCGCTACACCTTC.

This clonotype was counted ten times or more. The rearrangement links TRBV29-1 to TRBJ2-3; TRBD2 agrees at 9 bases. CDR1 and CDR2 (germline): SQVTM, ANQGSEA. After removal of 6 bases from V and 6 bases from J, the junction contained 7 bases not matched to a gene. The CDR3 runs to 13 residues. The CDR3 nucleotides are TGCAGCGTGGGTAGACTAGCGGCGGATACGCAGTATTTT. The encoded protein is CSVGRLAADTQYF.

Comment on this clonotype: A much larger clone sits a single nucleotide away, making a read error possible. V is TRBV18 and J is TRBJ2-5; tentatively, D is TRBD1 or TRBD2 (5 bases each). The CDR3 extends over 14 amino acids. Trimming removed 2 bases at V and 5 bases at J, with 12 bases between. Per the germline V gene, CDR1 is KGHSH and CDR2 is LQKENI. The CDR3 reads CASSPFGTRETQYF. In DNA, the CDR3 is TGTGCCAGCTCACCATTTGGGACGCGGGAGACCCAGTACTTC.

In its sample, this clonotype was seen many times. This chain connects TRBV10-2 to TRBJ2-7, with 12 bases lining up with TRBD1. Germline values: CDR1 WSHSY, CDR2 SAAADI. This CDR3 region has 15 residues. With 6 bases clipped from V and 7 bases from J, the junction kept 10 bases outside the gene matches. CDR3 sequence: CASSAPGQGAREQYF. The CDR3 DNA sequence: TGCGCCAGCAGCGCACCGGGACAGGGGGCGCGGGAGCAGTACTTC.

There are many counts of this clonotype. The chain combines TRBV20-1 with TRBJ2-3, with 9 bases identical to TRBD2. In germline, CDR1 is DFQATT, CDR2 SNEGSKA (reference sequence). This CDR3 is built from 15 residues. The V gene end was trimmed by 1 base and the J gene end by 0 bases; junction bases not matched to a gene: 2. The CDR3 protein is CSARGTSASTDTQYF. In DNA, the CDR3 is TGCAGTGCTAGAGGGACTAGCGCTAGCACAGATACGCAGTATTTT.

This clonotype appeared many times. The gene calls are TRBV12-3 or TRBV12-4 and TRBJ1-1; 8 nucleotides line up with TRBD1. Losses at the gene ends were 3 bases for V and 2 bases for J; bases not matched to a gene: 11. The CDR3 length is 17 residues. The CDR3 protein is CASSFFGRGLLNTEAFF. Here the CDR3 DNA reads TGTGCCAGCAGTTTCTTCGGCAGGGGGCTTTTAAACACTGAAGCTTTCTTT.

The table lists this clonotype with many counts. CDR3 in amino acids: CASSFGGGSYNEQFF. The DNA for the CDR3 is TGCGCCAGCAGCTTCGGCGGGGGGTCGTACAATGAGCAGTTCTTC. The V gene is TRBV5-1, the J gene TRBJ2-1; 8 nucleotides agree with TRBD2. The trim removed 2 bases at V and 4 bases at J, leaving 5 bases unmatched. Germline loops: CDR1 SGHRS, CDR2 YFSETQ. CDR3 length equals 15 residues.